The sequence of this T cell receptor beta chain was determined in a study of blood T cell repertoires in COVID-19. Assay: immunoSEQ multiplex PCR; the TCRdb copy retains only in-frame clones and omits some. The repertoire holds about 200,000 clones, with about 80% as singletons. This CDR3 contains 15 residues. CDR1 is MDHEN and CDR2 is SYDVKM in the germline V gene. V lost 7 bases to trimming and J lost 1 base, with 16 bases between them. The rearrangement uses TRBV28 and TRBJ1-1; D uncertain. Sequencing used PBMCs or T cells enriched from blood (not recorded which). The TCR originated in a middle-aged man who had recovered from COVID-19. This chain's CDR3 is CASNQIGGTNTEAFF. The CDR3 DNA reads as TGTGCCAGCAACCAAATCGGAGGAACGAACACTGAAGCTTTCTTT.